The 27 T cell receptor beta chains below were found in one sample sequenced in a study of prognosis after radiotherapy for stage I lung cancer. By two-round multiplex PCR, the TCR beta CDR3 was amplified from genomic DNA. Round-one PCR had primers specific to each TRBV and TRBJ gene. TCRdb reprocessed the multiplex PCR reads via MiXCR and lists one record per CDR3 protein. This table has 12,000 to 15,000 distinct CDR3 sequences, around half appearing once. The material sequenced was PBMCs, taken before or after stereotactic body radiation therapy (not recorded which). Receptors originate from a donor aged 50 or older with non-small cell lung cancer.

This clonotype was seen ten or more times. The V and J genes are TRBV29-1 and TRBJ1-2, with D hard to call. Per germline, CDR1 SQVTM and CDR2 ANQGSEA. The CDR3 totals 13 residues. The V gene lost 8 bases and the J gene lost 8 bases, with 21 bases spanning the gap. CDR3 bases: TGCAGCATAGGAAACAGCCTCGTTGCGGGCTACACCTTC. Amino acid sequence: CSIGNSLVAGYTF.

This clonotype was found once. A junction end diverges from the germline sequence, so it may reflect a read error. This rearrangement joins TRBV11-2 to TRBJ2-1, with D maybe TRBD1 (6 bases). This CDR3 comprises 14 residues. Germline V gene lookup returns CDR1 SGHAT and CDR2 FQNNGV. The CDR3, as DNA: TGTGCCAGCAGCTTAGGTGGACAGTACAATGAGCATTTCTTC. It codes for CASSLGGQYNEHFF.

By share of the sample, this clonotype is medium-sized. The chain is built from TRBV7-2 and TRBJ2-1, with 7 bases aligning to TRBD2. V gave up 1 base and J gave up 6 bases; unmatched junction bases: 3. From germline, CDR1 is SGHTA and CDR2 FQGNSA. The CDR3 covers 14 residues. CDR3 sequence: CASSLGGRANEQFF. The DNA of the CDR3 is TGTGCCAGCAGCTTAGGGGGGAGGGCCAATGAGCAGTTCTTC.

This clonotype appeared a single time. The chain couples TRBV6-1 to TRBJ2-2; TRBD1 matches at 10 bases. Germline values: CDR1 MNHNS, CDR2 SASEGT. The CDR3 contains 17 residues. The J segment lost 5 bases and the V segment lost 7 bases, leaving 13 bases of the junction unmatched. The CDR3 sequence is CASIRLWDRGYTGELFF. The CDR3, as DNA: TGTGCCAGCATCCGCCTTTGGGACAGGGGTTATACCGGGGAGCTGTTTTTT.

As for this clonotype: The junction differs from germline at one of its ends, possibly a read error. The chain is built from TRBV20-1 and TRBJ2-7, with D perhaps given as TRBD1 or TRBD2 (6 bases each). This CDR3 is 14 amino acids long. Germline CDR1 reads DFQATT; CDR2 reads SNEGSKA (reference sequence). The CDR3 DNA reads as TGCAGTGCTAGAGGGCTGGGGGGCCTGGACGAGCATTACTTC. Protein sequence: CSARGLGGLDEHYF.

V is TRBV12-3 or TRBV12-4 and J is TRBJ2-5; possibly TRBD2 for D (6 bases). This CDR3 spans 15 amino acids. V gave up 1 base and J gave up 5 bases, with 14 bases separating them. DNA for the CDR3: TGTGCCAGCAGTTTAGGCGTGGGGGGACTGGAGACCCAGTACTTC. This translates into CASSLGVGGLETQYF.

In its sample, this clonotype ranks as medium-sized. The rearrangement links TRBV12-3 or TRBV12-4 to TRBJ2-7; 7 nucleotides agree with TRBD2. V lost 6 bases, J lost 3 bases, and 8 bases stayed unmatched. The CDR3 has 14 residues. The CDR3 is CASSQAGQVYEQYF. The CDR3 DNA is TGTGCCAGCAGCCAAGCGGGGCAGGTCTACGAGCAGTACTTC.

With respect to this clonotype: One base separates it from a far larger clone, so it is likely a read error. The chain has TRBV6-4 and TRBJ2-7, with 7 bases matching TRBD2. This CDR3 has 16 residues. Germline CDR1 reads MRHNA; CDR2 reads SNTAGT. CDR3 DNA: TGTGCCATCAGTGAAGTGAGGCGGGGGTACTCCTACGAGCAGTACTTC. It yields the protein CAISEVRRGYSYEQYF.

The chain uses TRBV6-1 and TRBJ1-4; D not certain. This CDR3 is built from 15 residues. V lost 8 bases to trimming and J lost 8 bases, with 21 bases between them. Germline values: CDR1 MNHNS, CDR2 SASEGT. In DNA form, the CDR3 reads TGTGCCAGCGGATCCCCCCGCGGGTCTGCAGAAAAACTGTTTTTT. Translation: CASGSPRGSAEKLFF.

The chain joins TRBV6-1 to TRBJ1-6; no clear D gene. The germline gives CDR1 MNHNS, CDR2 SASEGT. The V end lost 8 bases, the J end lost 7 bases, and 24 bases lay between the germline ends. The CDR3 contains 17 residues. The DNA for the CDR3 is TGTGCCAGCCGCGCCGCCTCCGGGATTCTCTCCAATTCACCCCTCCACTTT. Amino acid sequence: CASRAASGILSNSPLHF.

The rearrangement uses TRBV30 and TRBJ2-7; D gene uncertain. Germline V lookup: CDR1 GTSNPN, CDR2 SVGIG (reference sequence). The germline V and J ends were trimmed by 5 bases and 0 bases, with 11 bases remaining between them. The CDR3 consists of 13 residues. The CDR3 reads CAWLGPSSYEQYF. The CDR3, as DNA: TGTGCCTGGCTTGGTCCTAGCTCCTACGAGCAGTACTTC.

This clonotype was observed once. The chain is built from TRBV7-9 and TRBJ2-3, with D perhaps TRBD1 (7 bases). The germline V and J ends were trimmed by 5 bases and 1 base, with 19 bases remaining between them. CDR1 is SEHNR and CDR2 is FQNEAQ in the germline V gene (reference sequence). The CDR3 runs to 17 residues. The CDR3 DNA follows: TGTGCCAGCAGCGGGGGGACAGACACCCCCGGCACAGATACGCAGTATTTT. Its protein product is CASSGGTDTPGTDTQYF.

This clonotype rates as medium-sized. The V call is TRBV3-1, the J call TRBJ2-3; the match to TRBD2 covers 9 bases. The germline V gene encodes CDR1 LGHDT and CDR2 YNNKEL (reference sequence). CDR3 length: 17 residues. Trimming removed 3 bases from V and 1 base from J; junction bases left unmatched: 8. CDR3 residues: CASSQLVAGGGTDTQYF. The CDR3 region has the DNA TGTGCCAGCAGCCAGCTTGTGGCGGGAGGGGGCACAGATACGCAGTATTTT.

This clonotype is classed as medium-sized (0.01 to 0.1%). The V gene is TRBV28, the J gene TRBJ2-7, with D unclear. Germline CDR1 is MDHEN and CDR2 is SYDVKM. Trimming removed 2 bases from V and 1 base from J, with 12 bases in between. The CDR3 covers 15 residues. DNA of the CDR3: TGTGCCAGCAGTTTAATAGCCAGACGGTCCTACGAGCAGTACTTC. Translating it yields CASSLIARRSYEQYF.

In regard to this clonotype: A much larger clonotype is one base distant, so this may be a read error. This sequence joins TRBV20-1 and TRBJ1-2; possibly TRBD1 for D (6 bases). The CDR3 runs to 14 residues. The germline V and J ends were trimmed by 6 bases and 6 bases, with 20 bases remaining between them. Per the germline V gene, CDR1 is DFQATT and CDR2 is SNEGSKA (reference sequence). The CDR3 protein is CSASQGDVSHGYTF. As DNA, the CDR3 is TGCAGTGCATCACAGGGCGATGTATCTCATGGCTACACCTTC.

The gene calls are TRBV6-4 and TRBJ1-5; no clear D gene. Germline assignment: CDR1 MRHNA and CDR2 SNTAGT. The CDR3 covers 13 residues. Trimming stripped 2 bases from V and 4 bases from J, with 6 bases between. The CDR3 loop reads CASSDNPNQPQHF. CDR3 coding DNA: TGTGCCAGCAGTGACAACCCTAATCAGCCCCAGCATTTT.

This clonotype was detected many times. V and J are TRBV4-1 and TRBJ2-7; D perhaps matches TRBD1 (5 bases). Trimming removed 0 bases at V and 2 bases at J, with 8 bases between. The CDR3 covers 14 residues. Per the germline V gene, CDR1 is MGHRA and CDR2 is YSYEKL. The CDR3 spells CASSQEPGTYEQYF. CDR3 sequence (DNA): TGCGCCAGCAGCCAAGAACCAGGGACCTACGAGCAGTACTTC.

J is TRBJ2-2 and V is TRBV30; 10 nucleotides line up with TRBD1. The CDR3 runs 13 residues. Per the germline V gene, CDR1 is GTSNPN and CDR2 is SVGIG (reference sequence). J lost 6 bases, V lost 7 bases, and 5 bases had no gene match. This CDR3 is CASGTGAPGELFF. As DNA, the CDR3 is TGTGCCTCCGGGACAGGGGCTCCCGGGGAGCTGTTTTTT. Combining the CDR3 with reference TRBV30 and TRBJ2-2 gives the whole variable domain SQTIHQWPATLVQPVGSPLSLECTVEGTSNPNLYWYRQAAGRGLQLLFYSVGIGQISSEVPQNLSASRPQDRQFILSSKKLLLSDSGFYLCASGTGAPGELFFGEGSRLTVL.

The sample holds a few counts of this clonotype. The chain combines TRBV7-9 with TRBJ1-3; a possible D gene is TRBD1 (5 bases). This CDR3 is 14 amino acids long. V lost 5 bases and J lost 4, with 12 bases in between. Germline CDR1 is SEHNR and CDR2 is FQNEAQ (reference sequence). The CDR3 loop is CASSPRVGGNTIYF. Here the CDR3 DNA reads TGTGCCAGCAGCCCCAGGGTAGGGGGAAACACCATATATTTT.

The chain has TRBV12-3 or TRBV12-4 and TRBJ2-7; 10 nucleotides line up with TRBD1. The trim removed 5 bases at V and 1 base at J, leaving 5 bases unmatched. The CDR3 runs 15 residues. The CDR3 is CASSRPGQGSYEQYF. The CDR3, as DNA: TGTGCCAGCAGTCGGCCGGGACAGGGGTCCTACGAGCAGTACTTC.

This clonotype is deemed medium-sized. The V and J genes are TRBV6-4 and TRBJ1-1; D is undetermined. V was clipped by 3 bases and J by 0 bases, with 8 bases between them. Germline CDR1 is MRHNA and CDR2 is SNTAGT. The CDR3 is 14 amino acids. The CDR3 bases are TGTGCCAGCAGTGAAGGTGGGGTGAACACTGAAGCTTTCTTT. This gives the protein CASSEGGVNTEAFF.

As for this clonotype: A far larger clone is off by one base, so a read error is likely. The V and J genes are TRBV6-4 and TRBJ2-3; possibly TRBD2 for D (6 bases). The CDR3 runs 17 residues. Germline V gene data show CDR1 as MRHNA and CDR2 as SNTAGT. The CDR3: CASSEALGSGSSDKQYF. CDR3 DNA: TGTGCCAGCAGTGAAGCGTTGGGTAGCGGCTCGTCCGATAAGCAGTATTTT.

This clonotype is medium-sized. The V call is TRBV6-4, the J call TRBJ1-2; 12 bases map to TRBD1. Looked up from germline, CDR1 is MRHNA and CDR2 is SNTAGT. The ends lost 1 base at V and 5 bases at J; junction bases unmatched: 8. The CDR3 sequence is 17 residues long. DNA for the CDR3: TGTGCCAGCAGTGACTGGGACAGGGGGCGCGGAGGTTATGGCTACACCTTC. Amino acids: CASSDWDRGRGGYGYTF.

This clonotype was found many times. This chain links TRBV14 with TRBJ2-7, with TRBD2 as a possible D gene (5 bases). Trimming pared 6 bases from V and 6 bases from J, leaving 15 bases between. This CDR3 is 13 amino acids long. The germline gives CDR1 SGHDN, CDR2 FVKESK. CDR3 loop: CASSVALAGEQYF. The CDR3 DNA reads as TGTGCCAGCAGTGTGGCCTTGGCGGGCGAGCAGTACTTC.

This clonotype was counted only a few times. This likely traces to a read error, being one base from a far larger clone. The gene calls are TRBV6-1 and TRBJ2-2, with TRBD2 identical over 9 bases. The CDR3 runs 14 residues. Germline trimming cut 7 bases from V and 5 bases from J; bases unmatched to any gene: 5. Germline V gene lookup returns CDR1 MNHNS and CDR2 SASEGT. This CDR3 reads CASISLAGTGELFF. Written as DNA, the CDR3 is TGTGCCAGCATTTCCCTAGCGGGAACCGGGGAGCTGTTTTTT.

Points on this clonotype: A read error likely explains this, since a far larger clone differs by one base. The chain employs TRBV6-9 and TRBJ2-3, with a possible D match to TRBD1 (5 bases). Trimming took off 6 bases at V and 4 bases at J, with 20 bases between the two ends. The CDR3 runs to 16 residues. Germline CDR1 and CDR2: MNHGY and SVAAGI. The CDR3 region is CASRPYFSRAADTQYF. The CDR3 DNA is TGTGCCAGCAGGCCCTATTTTAGCAGGGCCGCAGATACGCAGTATTTT.

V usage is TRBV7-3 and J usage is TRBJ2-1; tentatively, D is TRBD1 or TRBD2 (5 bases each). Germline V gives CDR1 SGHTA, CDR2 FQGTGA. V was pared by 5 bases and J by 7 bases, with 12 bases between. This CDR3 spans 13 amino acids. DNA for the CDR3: TGTGCCAGCAGCCCTCGGTGGGGGAATGAGCAGTTCTTC. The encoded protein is CASSPRWGNEQFF.